This paragraph covers one T cell receptor beta chain sequence. What it binds is not known. This record comes from a study of T cell responses to AZD1222 COVID-19 vaccine. Overall study results and limits: Clonal diversity was possibly underestimated; the donors were predominantly white British and more often female. Dominant CD4 TCR responses targeted spike regions 160-218 and 743-854.

Here immunoSEQ multiplex PCR was the method, and the copy in TCRdb shows in-frame clones only, minus some. The sample lists 89,000 or so clones; 80% to 95% were seen once. V gave up 8 bases and J gave up 4 bases, with 6 bases separating them. The CDR3 is made up of 11 amino acids. Per germline, CDR1 LGHDT and CDR2 YNNKEL (reference sequence). The clonotype was recovered from an adult who received the AZD1222 COVID-19 vaccine. The chain is built from TRBV3-1 (or the pseudogene TRBV3-2) and TRBJ2-1; D is unclear. Sample: peripheral blood, taken 28 days after the second AZD1222 dose. The CDR3 loop reads CASGVYNEQFF. For the CDR3, the DNA is TGTGCCAGCGGGGTTTACAATGAGCAGTTCTTC.